The clone carrying this TCR beta chain has at least ten counts. Its antigen is undetermined. The data were taken from a study of T cells after posttransplantation cyclophosphamide. The protocol was immunoSEQ multiplex PCR, while the TCRdb copy is restricted to in-frame clones and leaves out a portion. This sample carries roughly 42,000 clones, none of them present only once. General study points: TRB overlap between skin or GI tissue T cells and blood was limited. Recipient CMV seropositivity and CMV reactivation strongly tracked TRB clonality.

Germline-derived CDR1 and CDR2 are LNHDA and SQIVND (reference sequence). V shed 0 bases, J shed 8 bases, and the junction held 4 bases outside the gene matches. The CDR3 is 14 amino acids. Peripheral blood was collected from the related graft donor on the marrow donation day. Material for sequencing was PBMCs. The sequence was collected from a woman in her forties or fifties in good health and a related stem cell transplant donor. The gene calls are TRBV19 and TRBJ1-2; 9 nucleotides match TRBD1. The CDR3 reads CASSIDGQGIGYTF. The CDR3, as DNA: TGTGCCAGTAGTATAGACGGACAGGGGATCGGCTACACCTTC.